The 10 T cell receptor beta chains given below trace back to one sample, sequenced in a study of blood T cell repertoires in COVID-19. Sequencing was performed with immunoSEQ multiplex PCR; in TCRdb, only in-frame clones are kept and a portion is missing. The sample consists of around 380,000 clones, 70% to 90% of them appearing once. What was sequenced was PBMCs or T cells enriched from blood (not recorded which). These receptors were obtained from a man aged 25-40 years who had recovered from COVID-19.

The chain is built from TRBV7-2 and TRBJ2-5; 12 nucleotides line up with TRBD2. With V trimmed by 5 bases and J by 10 bases, 8 bases remained unmatched. Germline-derived CDR1 and CDR2 are SGHTA and FQGNSA. The CDR3 contains 14 residues. The CDR3: CASSAWTSGDGQYF. DNA for the CDR3: TGTGCCAGCAGCGCCTGGACTAGCGGGGATGGCCAGTACTTC.

This clone has only one observation. The DNA of the CDR3 is TGCAGCGTTGAATGGACAGATGGAAACACCATATATTTT. Amino acids: CSVEWTDGNTIYF. V gene TRBV29-1 combines with J gene TRBJ1-3, with a weak D call TRBD1 (6 bases). V dropped 2 bases and J dropped 3 bases, with 8 bases sitting between them. This CDR3 has 13 amino acids. Germline values: CDR1 SQVTM, CDR2 ANQGSEA.

This clone was counted once. This rearrangement joins TRBV30 to TRBJ1-5, with D perhaps matching TRBD1 (6 bases). Germline CDR1 GTSNPN, CDR2 SVGIG (reference sequence). This CDR3 region has 13 residues. With 3 bases removed from V and 6 bases from J, the gap between germline ends came to 12 bases. CDR3 sequence reads: CAWSTTGLQPQHF. For the CDR3, the DNA is TGTGCCTGGAGCACCACAGGGCTTCAGCCCCAGCATTTT.

V is TRBV2 and J is TRBJ1-2; unclear D gene. Germline CDR1 and CDR2: SNHLY and FYNNEI. This CDR3 spans 12 amino acids. The V gene lost 11 bases and the J gene lost 4 bases, with 14 bases spanning the gap. The CDR3 nucleotides read TGTGCCGCCCTGGCAGGCCGCTATGGCTACACCTTC. Translation gives CAALAGRYGYTF.

This chain connects TRBV4-2 to TRBJ1-5; TRBD1 aligns across 7 bases. V lost 1 base, J lost 1 base, and 10 bases stayed unmatched. CDR3 length equals 18 residues. Per the germline V gene, CDR1 is LGHNA and CDR2 is YNFKEQ. CDR3 sequence (DNA): TGTGCCAGCAGCCAAGTGGGGTTGACAGGGATAAGCAATCAGCCCCAGCATTTT. It is translated as CASSQVGLTGISNQPQHF.

This rearrangement joins TRBV5-1 to TRBJ1-2; TRBD1 might be the D (6 bases). Between the trimmed V and J ends, which lost 4 bases and 0 bases, there was a span of 13 bases. The CDR3 has 15 amino acids. Germline V gene sequence: CDR1 SGHRS, CDR2 YFSETQ. The CDR3 is CASSPYREANYGYTF. CDR3 coding DNA: TGCGCCAGCAGCCCCTACAGGGAAGCTAACTATGGCTACACCTTC.

The V and J genes are TRBV29-1 and TRBJ1-6; possible D gene TRBD1, 6 bases. V was clipped by 5 bases and J by 6 bases, with 20 bases between them. The CDR3 loop spans 16 amino acids. The germline V gene encodes CDR1 SQVTM and CDR2 ANQGSEA. The CDR3 DNA sequence: TGCAGCGTTTCTAGTGGGGGCGCAAGGAGTAATTCACCCCTCCACTTT. This codes for CSVSSGGARSNSPLHF.

The CDR3 reads CAISVGQGARDEQFF. Here the CDR3 DNA reads TGTGCCATCAGTGTGGGACAGGGGGCTAGGGATGAGCAGTTCTTC. The genes are TRBV10-3 and TRBJ2-1; 12 nucleotides match TRBD1. The CDR3 is 15 residues long. CDR1 is ENHRY, CDR2 SYGVKD, per germline. Trimming removed 4 bases from V and 8 bases from J; junction bases left unmatched: 6.

The chain uses TRBV12-3 or TRBV12-4 and TRBJ1-1, with TRBD1 matching 10 bases. Trimming cost V 6 bases and J 11 bases; bases outside gene matches: 6. The CDR3 runs 12 residues. The CDR3 DNA sequence: TGTGCCAGCAGCCGGGACAGGGGCCGCGCTTTCTTT. Translating it yields CASSRDRGRAFF.

This sequence joins TRBV10-3 and TRBJ1-6, with D uncertain. The CDR3 has 17 residues. Germline V CDR1 and CDR2: ENHRY, SYGVKD. Trimming shortened V by 0 bases and J by 0 bases, and 9 bases separated the two germline ends. This CDR3 reads CAISESSGSSYNSPLHF. The CDR3 nucleotides read TGTGCCATCAGTGAGTCGTCGGGGAGCTCCTATAATTCACCCCTCCACTTT.